This T cell receptor beta chain was sequenced during a study of identifying expanded T cells in peripheral blood. Study-wide results and limits: Across healthy donors, higher total template counts meant significantly greater roughly 2-week count variance. Differentially abundant clones: roughly 1.2 between replicates, about 15 at roughly 2 weeks, 19 at four.

A remark on this clone: Its antigen remains unidentified.

The CDR3 contains 15 residues. J lost 4 bases, V lost 3 bases, and 4 bases had no gene match. The germline gives CDR1 KGHSH, CDR2 LQKENI. During the collection period, no donor immune events like infections were recorded. The data were produced by immunoSEQ multiplex PCR, yet TCRdb's version contains in-frame clones alone and is incomplete. The sample includes some 78,000 clones, 65% to 85% of them seen just once. This receptor was obtained from a person between 18 and 75 years old in good health. The chain links TRBV18 to TRBJ2-7, with 12 bases aligning to TRBD2. The specimen sequenced was blood. CDR3 DNA: TGTGCCAGCTCACCCGAGACTAGCGGGAGTTACGAGCAGTACTTC. Residues: CASSPETSGSYEQYF.